These T cell receptor beta chains were read from a single sample in a study of tumor and adjacent non-tumor tissue in lung cancer. Using its own MiXCR run on the multiplex PCR reads, TCRdb lists one record per CDR3 protein. The sample records about 110,000 distinct CDR3 sequences, around 75% being singletons. The material sequenced was lung tumor tissue. The receptors stem from a woman in her sixties or seventies with non-small cell lung cancer. Both conserved end residues are part of each CDR3. D genes are given only for firm matches. Clone size is shown for a subset of rows, as once, few, many or a class of expanded clone.

.	.	TRBV29-1	TRBJ2-7	TGCAGCATTAGGGGGACACCCAGCTTAGTCTACGAGCAGTACTTC	CSIRGTPSLVYEQYF
.	.	TRBV11-2	TRBJ1-1	TGTGCCAGCAGTTCCCGGAGGGTTGGTTACACTGAAGCTTTCTTT	CASSSRRVGYTEAFF
.	.	TRBV6-2/TRBV6-3	TRBJ2-1	TGTGCCAGCAGTTACCTACTCAGCCAAGGGCAGGGAATAGATGGGCAGTTCTTC	CASSYLLSQGQGIDGQFF
.	.	TRBV30	TRBJ2-1	TGTGCTGCCAACGACTGGCCGGAGGCGAATTCCTACAATGAGCAGTTCTTC	CAANDWPEANSYNEQFF
TRBD1	.	TRBV7-2	TRBJ1-1	TGTGCCAGCAGCGGACAGGGGACCACTGAAGCTTTCTTT	CASSGQGTTEAFF
.	.	TRBV20-1	TRBJ1-5	TGCAGTGCTAGAGGACAATCTATCGGCAATCAGCCCGGGCATTTT	CSARGQSIGNQPGHF
.	.	TRBV4-3	TRBJ2-2	TGCGCCAGCAACCAAGCAGGACATAATACCGGGGAGCTGTTTTTT	CASNQAGHNTGELFF
.	.	TRBV6-2/TRBV6-3	TRBJ2-6	TGTGCCAGCAATAACCGGGCTGGGGTCAACGTCCTGACTTTC	CASNNRAGVNVLTF
.	.	TRBV28	TRBJ2-6	TGTGCCAGTAGTTTATGGGAACAGGGCTACTACTCTGGGGCCAATGTCCTGACTTTC	CASSLWEQGYYSGANVLTF
TRBD1	few	TRBV11-2	TRBJ1-6	TGTGCCAGCAGTACGGACAGGGGGAGCTCATCCCTCCACTTT	CASSTDRGSSSLHF
.	.	TRBV4-3	TRBJ1-1	TGCGCCAGCAAGCAAGGTAGAAGGAACACTGAAGCTTTCTTT	CASKQGRRNTEAFF
.	.	TRBV7-3	TRBJ1-4	TGTGCCAGCAGCCCCGGGGCAGCCCGTAATGAAAAACTGTTTTTT	CASSPGAARNEKLFF
TRBD2	.	TRBV20-1	TRBJ2-7	TGCATTGTTAGGCGGGGGGGCACGCACGAGCGGTACTTC	CIVRRGGTHERYF
TRBD1	once	TRBV11-2	TRBJ2-3	TGTCCCGGTTCCCGGGACAGGGGTCAGCCCCAGTATTTT	CPGSRDRGQPQYF
.	.	TRBV29-1	TRBJ2-1	TGCTGCGTTGGCCACAGGGCGGGTGAGTATTTCTTC	CCVGHRAGEYFF
TRBD1	many	TRBV11-3	TRBJ2-2	TGTACCAGCAGCCCTGGGACAGGGGTTACCGGGGAGCTGTTTTTT	CTSSPGTGVTGELFF
.	.	TRBV6-6	TRBJ1-5	TGTGACAGCAGGGTTACTGATCAGCCCCAGCATTTT	CDSRVTDQPQHF